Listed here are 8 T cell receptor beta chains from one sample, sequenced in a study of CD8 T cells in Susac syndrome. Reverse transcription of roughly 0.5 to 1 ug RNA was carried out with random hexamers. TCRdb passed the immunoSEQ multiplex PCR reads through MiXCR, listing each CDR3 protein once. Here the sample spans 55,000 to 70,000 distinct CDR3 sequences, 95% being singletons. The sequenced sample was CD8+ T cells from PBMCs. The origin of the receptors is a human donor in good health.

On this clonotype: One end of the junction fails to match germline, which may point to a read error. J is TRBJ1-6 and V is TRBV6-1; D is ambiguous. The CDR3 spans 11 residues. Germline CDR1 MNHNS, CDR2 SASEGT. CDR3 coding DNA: TGTGCCAGCAGTGAAGGCGGGCCGCCAGACTTT. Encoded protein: CASSEGGPPDF.

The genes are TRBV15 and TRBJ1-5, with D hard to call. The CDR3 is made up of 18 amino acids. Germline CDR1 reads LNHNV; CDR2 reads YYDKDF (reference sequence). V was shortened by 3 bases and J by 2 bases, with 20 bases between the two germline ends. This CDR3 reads CATSRDPDAYNGNQPQHF. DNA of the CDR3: TGTGCCACCAGCAGGGATCCGGACGCATATAATGGCAATCAGCCCCAGCATTTT.

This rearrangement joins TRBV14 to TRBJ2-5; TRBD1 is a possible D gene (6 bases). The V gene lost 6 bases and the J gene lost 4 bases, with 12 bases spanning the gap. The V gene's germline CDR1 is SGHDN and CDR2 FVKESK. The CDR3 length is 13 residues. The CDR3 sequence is CASRNRVAETQYF. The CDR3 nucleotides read TGTGCCAGCAGGAACAGGGTGGCAGAGACCCAGTACTTC.

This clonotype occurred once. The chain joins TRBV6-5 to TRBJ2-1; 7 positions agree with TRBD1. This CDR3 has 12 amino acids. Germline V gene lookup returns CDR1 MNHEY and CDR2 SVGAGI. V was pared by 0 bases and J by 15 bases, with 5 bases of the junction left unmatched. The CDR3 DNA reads TGTGCCAGCAGTTACTCGACAGGGCCTTGGTTCTTC. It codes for CASSYSTGPWFF.

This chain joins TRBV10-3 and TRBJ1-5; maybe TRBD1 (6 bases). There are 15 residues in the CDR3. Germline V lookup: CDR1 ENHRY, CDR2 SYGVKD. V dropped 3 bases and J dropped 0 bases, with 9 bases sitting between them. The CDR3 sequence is CAISDPGHSNQPQHF. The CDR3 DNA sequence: TGTGCCATCAGTGACCCGGGACATAGCAATCAGCCCCAGCATTTT.

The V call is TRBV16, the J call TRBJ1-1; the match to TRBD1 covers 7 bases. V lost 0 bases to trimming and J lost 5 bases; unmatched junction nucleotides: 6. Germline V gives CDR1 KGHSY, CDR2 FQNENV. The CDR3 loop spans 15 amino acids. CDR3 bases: TGTGCCAGCAGCCAATCCGACAGGGTGGGGACTGAAGCTTTCTTT. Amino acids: CASSQSDRVGTEAFF.

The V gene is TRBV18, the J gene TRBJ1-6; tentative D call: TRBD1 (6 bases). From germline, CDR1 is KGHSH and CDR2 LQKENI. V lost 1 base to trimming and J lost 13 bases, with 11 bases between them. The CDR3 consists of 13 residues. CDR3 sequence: CASSPRQDRPLHF. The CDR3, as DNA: TGTGCCAGCTCACCACGACAGGATCGGCCCCTCCACTTT.

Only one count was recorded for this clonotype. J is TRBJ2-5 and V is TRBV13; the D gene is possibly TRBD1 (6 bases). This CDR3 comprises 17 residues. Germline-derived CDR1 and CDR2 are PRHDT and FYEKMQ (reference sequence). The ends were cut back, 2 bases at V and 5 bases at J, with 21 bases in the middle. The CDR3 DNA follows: TGTGCCAGCAGCTTACTGGTGCCAGGGGCGACTCGGGAGACCCAGTACTTC. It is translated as CASSLLVPGATRETQYF.